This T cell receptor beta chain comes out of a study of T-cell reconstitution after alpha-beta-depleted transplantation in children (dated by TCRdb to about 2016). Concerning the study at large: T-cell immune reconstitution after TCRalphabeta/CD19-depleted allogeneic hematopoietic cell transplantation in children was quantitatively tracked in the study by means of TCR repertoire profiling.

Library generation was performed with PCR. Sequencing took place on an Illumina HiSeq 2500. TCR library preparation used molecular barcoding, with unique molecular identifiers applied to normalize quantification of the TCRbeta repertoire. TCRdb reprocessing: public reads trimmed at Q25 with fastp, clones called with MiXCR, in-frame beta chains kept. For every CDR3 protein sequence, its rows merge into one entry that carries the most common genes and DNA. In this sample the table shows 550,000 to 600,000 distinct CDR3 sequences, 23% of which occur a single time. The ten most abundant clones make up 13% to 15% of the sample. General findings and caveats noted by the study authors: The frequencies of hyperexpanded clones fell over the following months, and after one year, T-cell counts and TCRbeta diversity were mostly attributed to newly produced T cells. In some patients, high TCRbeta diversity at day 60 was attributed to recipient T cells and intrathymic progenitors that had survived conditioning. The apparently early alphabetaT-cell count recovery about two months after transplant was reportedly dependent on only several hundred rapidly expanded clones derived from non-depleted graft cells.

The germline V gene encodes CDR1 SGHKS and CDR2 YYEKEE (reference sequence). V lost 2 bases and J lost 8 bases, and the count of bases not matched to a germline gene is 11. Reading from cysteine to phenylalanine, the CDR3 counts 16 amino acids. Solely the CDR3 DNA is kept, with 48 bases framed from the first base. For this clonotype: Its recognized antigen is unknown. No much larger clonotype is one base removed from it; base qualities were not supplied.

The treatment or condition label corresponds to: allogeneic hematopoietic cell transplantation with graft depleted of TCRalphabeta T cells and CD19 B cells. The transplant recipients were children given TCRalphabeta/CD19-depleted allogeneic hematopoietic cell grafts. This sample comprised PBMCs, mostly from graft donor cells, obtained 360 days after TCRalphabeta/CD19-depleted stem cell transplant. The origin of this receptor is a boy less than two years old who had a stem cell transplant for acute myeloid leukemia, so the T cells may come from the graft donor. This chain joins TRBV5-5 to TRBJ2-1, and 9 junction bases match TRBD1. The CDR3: CASSFSRDRVGDEQFF. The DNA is TGTGCCAGCAGCTTCTCGCGGGACAGGGTCGGCGATGAGCAGTTCTTC.